This is a list of T cell receptor beta chains from one sample in a study of T cell repertoires in cytomegalovirus infection. No antigen has been identified for these receptors. TCRdb used MiXCR to reprocess the reads, holding one entry per CDR3 protein. The data contain 300,000 to 400,000 distinct CDR3 sequences, around 29% of them singletons. The sequencing used cultured PBMCs, collected from culture after CMV antigen stimulation. All receptors derive from a human donor in good health (CMV status not recorded). Some clones in this sample may be carry-over from other donors' samples. Both conserved end residues are part of each CDR3. The D gene is left open where the match is weak. Clone sizes are given selectively: once, few, many, or a class where the clone is expanded.

TRBJ1-2 | . | TRBD1 | TRBV6-5 | CASSLTGGRYGYTF | TGTGCCAGCAGTCTAACAGGGGGCAGGTATGGCTACACCTTC
TRBJ2-7 | . | TRBD1 | TRBV10-3 | CATVRGDRVYEQYF | TGTGCCACCGTACGAGGGGACAGGGTCTACGAGCAGTACTTC
TRBJ2-7 | . | . | TRBV20-1 | CSARVTGNSYEQYF | TGCAGTGCTAGGGTGACAGGCAACTCCTACGAGCAGTACTTC
TRBJ1-1 | many | . | TRBV7-8 | CASSLSVGWGEAFF | TGTGCCAGCAGCTTAAGCGTCGGTTGGGGTGAAGCTTTCTTT
TRBJ2-1 | . | . | TRBV12-3/TRBV12-4 | CASSSPGRSYNEQFF | TGTGCCAGCAGTTCACCGGGGCGCTCCTACAATGAGCAGTTCTTC
TRBJ2-1 | . | TRBD2 | TRBV7-3 | CASSPGLAGFNEQFF | TGTGCCAGCAGCCCTGGACTAGCGGGATTCAATGAGCAGTTCTTC
TRBJ1-2 | . | . | TRBV4-1 | CASSQDAFSGYGYTF | TGCGCCAGCAGCCAAGATGCATTTTCCGGCTATGGCTACACCTTC
TRBJ2-2 | few | . | TRBV24-1 | CATSETNSGELFF | TGTGCCACCAGTGAGACTAACTCCGGGGAGCTGTTTTTT
TRBJ2-3 | once | TRBD2 | TRBV27 | CASAPPSSGIGDTQYF | TGTGCCAGCGCGCCCCCGAGTAGCGGGATTGGAGATACGCAGTATTTT
TRBJ1-2 | . | . | TRBV6-1 | CASRDSNNYGYTF | TGTGCCAGCAGAGACAGTAATAACTATGGCTACACCTTC
TRBJ2-1 | few | . | TRBV12-3/TRBV12-4 | CASKKVAYNEQFF | TGTGCCAGCAAGAAGGTGGCTTACAATGAGCAGTTCTTC
TRBJ1-6 | few | TRBD1 | TRBV5-4 | CASSRTGGNSPLHF | TGTGCCAGCAGTAGGACAGGGGGTAATTCACCCCTCCACTTT
TRBJ1-5 | . | . | TRBV2 | CASSELHKGPQHF | TGTGCCAGCAGTGAACTACATAAGGGGCCCCAGCATTTT
TRBJ2-2 | few | . | TRBV18 | CASSPMGLGTTTTGELFF | TGTGCCAGCTCACCAATGGGTCTTGGGACAACAACCACCGGGGAGCTGTTTTTT
TRBJ1-2 | . | . | TRBV6-6 | CASSYIFRPHRGNYGYTF | TGTGCCAGCAGTTACATCTTTCGCCCACACCGGGGTAACTATGGCTACACCTTC
TRBJ1-2 | . | TRBD1 | TRBV27 | CASSFSGTGGGGYTF | TGTGCCAGCAGTTTTTCCGGGACAGGGGGAGGCGGCTACACCTTC
TRBJ1-2 | once | . | TRBV4-1 | CTSSQDGGSYGYTF | TGTACCAGCAGCCAAGATGGGGGAAGCTATGGCTACACCTTC
TRBJ2-7 | . | . | TRBV20-1 | CSAQDGARLEQYF | TGCAGTGCCCAGGACGGGGCTAGGTTGGAGCAGTACTTC
TRBJ2-5 | many | TRBD2 | TRBV7-3 | CASSSLARAGEETQYF | TGTGCCAGCAGCTCCCTGGCCCGAGCGGGGGAGGAGACCCAGTACTTC
TRBJ2-7 | . | . | TRBV5-1 | CASSLDSTSYF | TGCGCCAGCAGCTTGGACTCCACCTCGTACTTC
TRBJ2-7 | . | TRBD1 | TRBV28 | CASSPYRGASYEQYF | TGTGCCAGCAGTCCCTACAGGGGAGCCTCCTACGAGCAGTACTTC
TRBJ2-4 | . | . | TRBV27 | CASSLLLAYKNIQYF | TGTGCCAGCAGTTTACTGTTGGCCTACAAAAACATTCAGTACTTC
TRBJ1-2 | many | . | TRBV7-8 | CASSLENLGALPLYGYTF | TGTGCCAGCAGCTTAGAGAACTTGGGGGCCCTCCCATTATATGGCTACACCTTC
TRBJ2-7 | few | TRBD2 | TRBV5-4 | CASSSLGAGGSYEQYF | TGTGCCAGCAGCTCCCTAGGGGCGGGAGGTTCCTACGAGCAGTACTTC
TRBJ1-2 | . | TRBD1 | TRBV6-1 | CASSMGQGVLGYTF | TGTGCCAGCAGTATGGGACAGGGAGTACTCGGCTACACCTTC
TRBJ1-6 | . | TRBD1 | TRBV5-4 | CATADRGGSYNSPLHF | TGTGCCACCGCGGACAGGGGGGGATCCTATAATTCACCCCTCCACTTT
TRBJ2-1 | . | TRBD1 | TRBV20-1 | CSARGTGGPVGYNEQFF | TGCAGTGCTAGGGGGACAGGGGGCCCGGTGGGCTACAATGAGCAGTTCTTC
TRBJ2-3 | . | . | TRBV11-2 | CASSLSRTPLTDTQYF | TGTGCCAGCAGCTTATCAAGGACTCCACTCACAGATACGCAGTATTTT
TRBJ2-5 | . | . | TRBV7-8 | CASSLDRARGETQYF | TGTGCCAGCAGCTTAGACCGGGCTAGGGGGGAGACCCAGTACTTC
TRBJ2-1 | . | . | TRBV28 | CASSNGAGYNEQFF | TGTGCCAGCAGTAACGGGGCCGGGTACAATGAGCAGTTCTTC
TRBJ1-6 | . | TRBD1 | TRBV7-8 | CASSWTGENSPLHF | TGTGCCAGCAGCTGGACAGGGGAGAATTCACCCCTCCACTTT
TRBJ2-1 | few | TRBD2 | TRBV28 | CATMTSGRNNEQFF | TGTGCCACCATGACTAGCGGGAGAAACAATGAGCAGTTCTTC
TRBJ1-6 | . | . | TRBV7-2 | CASSLAGREVSPLHF | TGTGCCAGCAGCTTAGCGGGGAGGGAGGTTTCACCCCTCCACTTT
TRBJ1-1 | . | . | TRBV11-2 | CASSLVGLSGAEAFF | TGTGCCAGCAGCTTAGTCGGCCTCTCGGGGGCTGAAGCTTTCTTT
TRBJ1-3 | many | . | TRBV7-3 | CASSLGQTSGNTIYF | TGTGCCAGCAGCTTGGGGCAGACCTCTGGAAACACCATATATTTT
TRBJ2-7 | . | . | TRBV18 | CVRGRAPYEQYF | TGTGTACGAGGCAGGGCCCCCTACGAGCAGTACTTC